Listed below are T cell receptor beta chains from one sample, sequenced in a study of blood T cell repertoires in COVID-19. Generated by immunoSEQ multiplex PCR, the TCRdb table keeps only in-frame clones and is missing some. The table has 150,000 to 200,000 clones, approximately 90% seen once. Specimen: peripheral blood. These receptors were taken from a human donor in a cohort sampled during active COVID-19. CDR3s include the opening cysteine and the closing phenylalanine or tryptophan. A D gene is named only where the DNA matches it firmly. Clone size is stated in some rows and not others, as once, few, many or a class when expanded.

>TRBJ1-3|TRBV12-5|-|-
TGTGCTAGTGGTTTGGTAGGGACAACCCCGGGTACCATATATTTT
CASGLVGTTPGTIYF
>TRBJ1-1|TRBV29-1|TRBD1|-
TGCAGCGTCCGGACAGGGGGCGACACTGAAGCTTTCTTT
CSVRTGGDTEAFF
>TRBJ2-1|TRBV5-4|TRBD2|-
TGTGCCAGCAGCAGGACTAGCGGAGGCTACAATGAGCAGTTCTTC
CASSRTSGGYNEQFF
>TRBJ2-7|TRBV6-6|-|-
TGTGCCAGCAGGAAAGACCCAGGGTGGACCTACGAGCAGTACTTC
CASRKDPGWTYEQYF
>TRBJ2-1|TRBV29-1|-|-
TGCAGCGTTGGGGGGGACGGACGTGAGCAGTTCTTC
CSVGGDGREQFF
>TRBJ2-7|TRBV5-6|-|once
TGTGCCAGCAGCTTGTCCGGGTCCGCCGAGCAGTACTTC
CASSLSGSAEQYF
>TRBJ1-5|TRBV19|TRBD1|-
TGTGCCAGTAGTATGGGACAGGGGACTCAGCCCCAGCATTTT
CASSMGQGTQPQHF
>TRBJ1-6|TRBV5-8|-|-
TGTGCCAGCAGCTTGGAGACGGGGATCTCCTATAATTCACCCCTCCACTTT
CASSLETGISYNSPLHF
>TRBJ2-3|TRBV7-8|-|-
TGTGCCAGCAGCTTACGGGCAGGGAGGAGCACAGATACGCAGTATTTT
CASSLRAGRSTDTQYF
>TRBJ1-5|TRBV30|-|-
TGTGCCTGGAGTGTACAGAGGGTTTATCAGCCCCAGCATTTT
CAWSVQRVYQPQHF
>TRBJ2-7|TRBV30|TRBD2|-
TGTGCCTGGAGTGGTGGACTAGCTCCGGACGAGCAGTACTTC
CAWSGGLAPDEQYF
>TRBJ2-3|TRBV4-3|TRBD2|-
TGCGCCAGCAGCCAAGTGGCGGGGGGGTTGGTAGATACGCAGTATTTT
CASSQVAGGLVDTQYF
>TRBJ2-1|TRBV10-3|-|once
TGTGCCATCAGTGAGTCCGAGGATGAGCAGTTCTTC
CAISESEDEQFF
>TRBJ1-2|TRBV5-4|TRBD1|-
TGTGCCAGCAGGCGGACAGGGCTCGGCTATGGCTACACCTTC
CASRRTGLGYGYTF
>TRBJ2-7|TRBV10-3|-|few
TGTGCCATCAGTTGGGGGGTCGAGCAGTACTTC
CAISWGVEQYF
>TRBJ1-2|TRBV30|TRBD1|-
TGTGCCTGGACGGGACAGGGGTCCTATGGCTACACCTTC
CAWTGQGSYGYTF
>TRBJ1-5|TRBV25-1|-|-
TGTGCCAGCAGTGAACAGGGCAATCAGCCCCAGCATTTT
CASSEQGNQPQHF
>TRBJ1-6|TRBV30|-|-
TGTGCCTGGACCAACAGAGGAGGGAACAGCTCACCCCTCCACTTT
CAWTNRGGNSSPLHF
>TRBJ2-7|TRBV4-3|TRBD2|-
TGCGCCAGCAGCCAAGATCGGGGGGGTTGGGTCTACGAGCAGTACTTC
CASSQDRGGWVYEQYF
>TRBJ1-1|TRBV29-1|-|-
TGCAGCGTTGTTAGGACAGTGAACACTGAAGCTTTCTTT
CSVVRTVNTEAFF
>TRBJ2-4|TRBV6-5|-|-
TGTGCCAGCAGACCTCGGGGTTTAGCCAAAAACATTCAGTACTTC
CASRPRGLAKNIQYF
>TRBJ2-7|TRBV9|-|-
TGTGCCAGCAGCGCGACCGACAGTATCTACGAGCAGTACTTC
CASSATDSIYEQYF
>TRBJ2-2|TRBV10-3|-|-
TGTGCCATCAGTGAGTTTGGGCAGGGAAACACCGGGGAGCTGTTTTTT
CAISEFGQGNTGELFF
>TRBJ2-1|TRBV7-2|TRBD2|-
TGTGCCAGCAGCTTAAGGGCAGGCGGGGGGGCGAGTGAGCAGTTCTTC
CASSLRAGGGASEQFF
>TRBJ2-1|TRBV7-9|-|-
TGTGCCAGCAGCTTAGGTGTCTATGAGCAGTTCTTC
CASSLGVYEQFF
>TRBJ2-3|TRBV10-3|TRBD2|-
TGTGCCATCGGGCGGGGGGGCACAGATACGCAGTATTTT
CAIGRGGTDTQYF
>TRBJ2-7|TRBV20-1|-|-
TGCAGTGCTAGAGGGAGCTACGAGCAGTACTTC
CSARGSYEQYF
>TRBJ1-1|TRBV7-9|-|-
TGTGCCAGCAGCTTAGTTGTCAGGGCGTTGCCTGAAGCTTTCTTT
CASSLVVRALPEAFF
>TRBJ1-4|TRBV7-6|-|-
TGTGCCAGCAGCTTAGGCGGGGGCGCGGGTGAAAAACTGTTTTTT
CASSLGGGAGEKLFF
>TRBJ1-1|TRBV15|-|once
TGTGCCACCAGCAGAGGACCGGGGAACCAGGACACTGAAGCTTTCTTT
CATSRGPGNQDTEAFF
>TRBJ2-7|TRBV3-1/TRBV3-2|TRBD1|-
TGTGCCAGCAGCCAAGCCGGGACAGGATCCTACGAGCAGTACTTC
CASSQAGTGSYEQYF